Listed below are T cell receptor beta chains from one sample, sequenced in a study of beta chain features in type 1 diabetes. The table came from immunoSEQ multiplex PCR; TCRdb's copy has only in-frame clones and leaves some out. The sample consists of around 710,000 clones, around 12% of them appearing once. Material for sequencing was naive CD4+ T cells from blood. The source of these receptors is a man under 40 with type 1 diabetes. The CDR3 runs from the conserved cysteine through the conserved F or W. A D gene is named only where the DNA matches it firmly. Expanded clones get a size class; other rows say once, few or many, or leave the size out.

>.|few|TRBV7-8|TRBJ1-1
CASSLVDLNTEAFF
TGTGCCAGCAGCTTAGTTGACCTCAACACTGAAGCTTTCTTT
>.|.|TRBV21-1|TRBJ1-5
CASSKRSEDQPQHF
TGTGCCAGCAGCAAACGGTCAGAGGATCAGCCCCAGCATTTT
>.|few|TRBV29-1|TRBJ2-1
CSDSTLNEQFF
TGCAGCGACAGCACTCTAAATGAGCAGTTCTTC
>TRBD1|.|TRBV18|TRBJ2-7
CASSPGQGTSYEQYF
TGTGCCAGCTCACCGGGACAGGGGACTTCCTACGAGCAGTACTTC
>.|.|TRBV6-1|TRBJ2-3
CASRLEVGTDTQYF
TGTGCCAGCAGGTTGGAGGTGGGCACAGATACGCAGTATTTT
>TRBD1|few|TRBV28|TRBJ2-5
CASRNPTGAGETQYF
TGTGCCAGCCGAAACCCGACAGGGGCGGGAGAGACCCAGTACTTC
>TRBD1|.|TRBV18|TRBJ1-2
CASSPMTGTGKYGYTF
TGTGCCAGCTCACCAATGACCGGGACAGGGAAATATGGCTACACCTTC
>TRBD1|few|TRBV5-6|TRBJ1-4
CASSFGQGRQKLFF
TGTGCCAGCAGCTTCGGACAGGGCCGGCAGAAACTGTTTTTT
>.|few|TRBV4-3|TRBJ1-4
CASSPSGPTNEKLFF
TGCGCCAGCAGCCCTTCGGGTCCAACTAATGAAAAACTGTTTTTT
>.|.|TRBV5-1|TRBJ2-1
CASSLDASSYNEQFF
TGCGCCAGCAGCTTGGATGCCTCCTCCTACAATGAGCAGTTCTTC
>.|.|TRBV6-5|TRBJ1-3
CASSSRGGGNTIYF
TGTGCCAGCAGTAGCAGGGGTGGTGGAAACACCATATATTTT
>.|.|TRBV9|TRBJ2-2
CASSVSPTGELFF
TGTGCCAGCAGCGTAAGTCCGACCGGGGAGCTGTTTTTT
>TRBD1|.|TRBV7-6|TRBJ2-6
CASSARYRGRPGANVLTF
TGTGCCAGCAGCGCCCGCTACAGGGGGAGGCCTGGGGCCAACGTCCTGACTTTC
>.|.|TRBV28|TRBJ2-7
CASQTRRSYEQYF
TGTGCCAGCCAGACTAGGCGCTCCTACGAGCAGTACTTC
>.|few|TRBV30|TRBJ1-4
CAWSVVNEKLFF
TGTGCCTGGAGTGTGGTTAATGAAAAACTGTTTTTT
>.|.|TRBV30|TRBJ1-6
CAWREGRHYNSPLHF
TGTGCCTGGAGGGAAGGGCGGCACTATAATTCACCCCTCCACTTT
>TRBD2|few|TRBV7-8|TRBJ2-1
CASSLGLAGGQLVQFF
TGTGCCAGCAGCTTGGGACTAGCGGGGGGGCAATTGGTGCAGTTCTTC
>TRBD2|few|TRBV10-3|TRBJ2-1
CAISEGTSGGAYNEQFF
TGTGCCATCAGTGAGGGTACTAGCGGGGGCGCCTACAATGAGCAGTTCTTC